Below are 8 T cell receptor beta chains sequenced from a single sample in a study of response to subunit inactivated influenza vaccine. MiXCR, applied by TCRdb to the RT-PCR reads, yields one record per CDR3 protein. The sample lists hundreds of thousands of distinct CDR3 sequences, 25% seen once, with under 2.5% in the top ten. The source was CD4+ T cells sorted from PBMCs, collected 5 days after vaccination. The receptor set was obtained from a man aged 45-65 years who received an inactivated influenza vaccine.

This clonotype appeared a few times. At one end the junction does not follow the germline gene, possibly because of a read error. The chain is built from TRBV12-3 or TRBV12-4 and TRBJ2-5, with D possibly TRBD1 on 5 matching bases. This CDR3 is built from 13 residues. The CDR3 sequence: CASSLDRTVSQYF. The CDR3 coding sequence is TGTGCCAGCAGCTTAGACAGAACGGTGAGCCAGTACTTC.

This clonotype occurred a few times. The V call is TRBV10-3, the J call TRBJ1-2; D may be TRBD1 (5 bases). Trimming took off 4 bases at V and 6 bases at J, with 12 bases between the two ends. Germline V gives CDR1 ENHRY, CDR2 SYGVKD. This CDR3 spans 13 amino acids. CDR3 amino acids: CAISGSGGDGYTF. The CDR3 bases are TGTGCCATCAGTGGGAGCGGGGGAGATGGCTACACCTTC.

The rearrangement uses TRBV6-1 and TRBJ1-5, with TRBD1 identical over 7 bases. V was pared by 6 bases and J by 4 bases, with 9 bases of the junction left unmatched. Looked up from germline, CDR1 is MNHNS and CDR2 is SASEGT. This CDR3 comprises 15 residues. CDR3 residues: CASSPDRVWNQPQHF. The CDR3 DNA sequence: TGTGCCAGCAGCCCTGACAGGGTATGGAATCAGCCCCAGCATTTT.

The chain's CDR3 is CASGDRAATDTQYF. In DNA, the CDR3 is TGTGCCAGCGGCGACAGGGCCGCCACAGATACGCAGTATTTT. The genes are TRBV9 and TRBJ2-3; 7 bases line up with TRBD1. The CDR3 has 14 residues. Germline CDR1 reads SGDLS; CDR2 reads YYNGEE. The V segment lost 7 bases and the J segment 2 bases; nucleotides outside the gene matches: 7.

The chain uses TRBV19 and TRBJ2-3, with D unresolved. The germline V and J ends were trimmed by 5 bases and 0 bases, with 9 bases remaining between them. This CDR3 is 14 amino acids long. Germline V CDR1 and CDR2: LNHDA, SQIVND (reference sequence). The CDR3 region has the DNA TGTGCCAGTAGTCCAATGGATAGCACAGATACGCAGTATTTT. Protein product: CASSPMDSTDTQYF. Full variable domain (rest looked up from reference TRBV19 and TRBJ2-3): DGGITQSPKYLFRKEGQNVTLSCEQNLNHDAMYWYRQDPGQGLRLIYYSQIVNDFQKGDIAEGYSVSREKKESFPLTVTSAQKNPTAFYLCASSPMDSTDTQYFGPGTRLTVL.

CDR3 coding DNA: TGCGCCAGCAGCTTGGTCCTAGCGGGAGATAACATTCAGTACTTC. It specifies CASSLVLAGDNIQYF. This chain connects TRBV5-1 to TRBJ2-4, with 10 bases that match TRBD2. The CDR3 consists of 15 residues. CDR1 is SGHRS and CDR2 is YFSETQ in the germline V gene. Losses at the gene ends were 0 bases for V and 7 bases for J; bases not matched to a gene: 4.

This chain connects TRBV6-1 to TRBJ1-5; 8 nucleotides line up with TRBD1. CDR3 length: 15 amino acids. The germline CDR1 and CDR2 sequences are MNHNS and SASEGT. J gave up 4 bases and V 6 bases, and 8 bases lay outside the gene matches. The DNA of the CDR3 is TGTGCCAGCAGCACCTTCGGGACAGGTAATCAGCCCCAGCATTTT. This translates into CASSTFGTGNQPQHF.

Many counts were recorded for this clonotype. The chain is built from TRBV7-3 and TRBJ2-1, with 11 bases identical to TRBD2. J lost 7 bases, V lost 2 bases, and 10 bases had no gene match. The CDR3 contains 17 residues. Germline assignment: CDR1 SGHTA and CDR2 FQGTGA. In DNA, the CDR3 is TGTGCCAGCAGCTTAGGCCCTACTAGCGGGAGACCGAATGAGCAGTTCTTC. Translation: CASSLGPTSGRPNEQFF.